What follows are 20 T cell receptor beta chains derived from one specimen sequenced in a study of T cell responses to AZD1222 COVID-19 vaccine. Measured with immunoSEQ multiplex PCR; TCRdb has only the in-frame clones, and not every one. The sample has about 92,000 clones, around 84% seen once; the top ten hold about a tenth. The starting material was peripheral blood, obtained on day 0 of AZD1222 vaccination. The receptor source for this set is an adult in good health.

The chain is built from TRBV27 and TRBJ2-7; D is possibly TRBD1 or TRBD2 (5 bases each). V lost 2 bases and J 5 bases, leaving 10 bases between the germline ends. The germline V gene has CDR1 MNHEY and CDR2 SMNVEV (reference sequence). The CDR3 contains 13 residues. The CDR3 protein is CASSLEGTHEQYF. Written as DNA, the CDR3 is TGTGCCAGCAGTTTAGAAGGGACCCACGAGCAGTACTTC.

V is TRBV29-1 and J is TRBJ2-5; D is ambiguous. CDR3 length equals 12 residues. CDR1 and CDR2 from the germline V gene are SQVTM and ANQGSEA. V lost 4 bases and J 5 bases, leaving 11 bases between the germline ends. The CDR3 is CSVAPPGETQYF. CDR3 in DNA: TGCAGCGTTGCTCCCCCTGGCGAGACCCAGTACTTC.

This clone was observed once. The V call is TRBV25-1, the J call TRBJ2-2; 7 nucleotides line up with TRBD1. The V gene end was trimmed by 7 bases and the J gene end by 2 bases; junction bases not matched to a gene: 7. The CDR3 spans 15 residues. Germline V gene sequence: CDR1 MGHDK, CDR2 SYGVNS. The CDR3 spells CASTQGQINTGELFF. In nucleotides, the CDR3 is TGTGCCAGCACCCAGGGACAGATTAACACCGGGGAGCTGTTTTTT.

The chain recombines TRBV5-4 with TRBJ2-3, with 7 bases lining up with TRBD2. With V trimmed by 4 bases and J by 3 bases, 8 bases remained unmatched. Germline V gives CDR1 SGHNT, CDR2 YYREEE (reference sequence). CDR3 length: 15 amino acids. In DNA form, the CDR3 reads TGTGCCAGCAGCACGTGGGGAGGGCAAACAGATACGCAGTATTTT. This sequence encodes CASSTWGGQTDTQYF.

The chain links TRBV3-1 (or the pseudogene TRBV3-2) to TRBJ1-1; tentatively, D is TRBD1 (5 bases). The V gene's germline CDR1 is LGHDT and CDR2 YNNKEL (reference sequence). This CDR3 is 11 amino acids long. The V end lost 4 bases, the J end lost 5 bases, and 5 bases lay between the germline ends. In DNA, the CDR3 is TGTGCCAGCAGCCGGGGGACTGAAGCTTTCTTT. Encoded protein: CASSRGTEAFF.

The J gene is TRBJ2-2, the V gene TRBV9; unclear D gene. V lost 0 bases and J lost 9, with 6 bases in between. This CDR3 has 12 amino acids. Germline V gene data show CDR1 as SGDLS and CDR2 as YYNGEE. In DNA, the CDR3 is TGTGCCAGCAGCGTAGTTGACTGGGAGCTGTTTTTT. Protein product: CASSVVDWELFF.

The chain links TRBV12-3 or TRBV12-4 to TRBJ2-3, with D perhaps TRBD2 (5 bases). The CDR3 length is 11 residues. V was pared by 2 bases and J by 9 bases, with 6 bases between. The CDR3: CASSLRGTQYF. The CDR3 DNA sequence: TGTGCCAGCAGTTTACGGGGAACGCAGTATTTT.

The CDR3 here is CASSHTGYTEAFF. CDR3 nucleotides: TGTGCCAGCAGCCACACAGGGTACACTGAAGCTTTCTTT. This sequence joins TRBV3-1 (or the pseudogene TRBV3-2) and TRBJ1-1; perhaps TRBD1 as D (6 bases). Trimming cost V 3 bases and J 3 bases, with 8 bases left between them. The germline V gene has CDR1 LGHDT and CDR2 YNNKEL (reference sequence). The CDR3 is 13 amino acids.

This chain joins TRBV5-1 and TRBJ1-5; D gene uncertain. The CDR3 loop spans 15 amino acids. V was clipped by 0 bases and J by 1 base, with 8 bases between them. Per germline, CDR1 SGHRS and CDR2 YFSETQ. The CDR3 bases are TGCGCCAGCAGCTTGGCCGGGGTAAGCAATCAGCCCCAGCATTTT. This encodes CASSLAGVSNQPQHF.

V is TRBV6-2 or TRBV6-3 and J is TRBJ2-2; 11 bases match TRBD2. Germline assignment: CDR1 MNHEY and CDR2 SVGEGT. Trimming at V came to 3 bases and at J to 6 bases, leaving 3 bases not matched to a gene. CDR3 length equals 15 residues. CDR3 coding DNA: TGTGCCAGCAGTTATGGACTAGCGGGCCCCGGGGAGCTGTTTTTT. This codes for CASSYGLAGPGELFF.

The J gene is TRBJ2-1, the V gene TRBV6-6; 16 positions agree with TRBD2. Per the germline V gene, CDR1 is MNHNY and CDR2 is SVGAGI (reference sequence). There are 14 residues in the CDR3. The trim removed 5 bases at V and 15 bases at J, leaving 7 bases unmatched. The CDR3 sequence: CASSGGTSGRVGFF. The CDR3 DNA reads TGTGCCAGCAGTGGGGGGACTAGCGGGAGGGTTGGGTTCTTC.

The chain couples TRBV5-1 to TRBJ2-7; tentative D call: TRBD1 (6 bases). The V and J ends lost 3 bases and 3 bases respectively, with 13 bases between them. CDR1 SGHRS and CDR2 YFSETQ come from the germline V gene. This CDR3 contains 14 residues. CDR3 in DNA: TGCGCCAGCAGCTCGAGGACAGAACGCTACGAGCAGTACTTC. Translating gives CASSSRTERYEQYF.

V and J are TRBV5-1 and TRBJ1-2, with D hard to call. V shed 5 bases and J shed 4 bases, with 15 bases lying between them. Germline V gene sequence: CDR1 SGHRS, CDR2 YFSETQ. The CDR3 loop spans 14 amino acids. This chain's CDR3 is CASRARIGSYGYTF. CDR3 bases: TGCGCCAGCAGGGCTCGGATAGGGAGCTATGGCTACACCTTC.

The CDR3 DNA is TGTGCCAGCAGTTATGTAGGGGCGGGCACTGAAGCTTTCTTT. It is translated as CASSYVGAGTEAFF. This chain connects TRBV27 to TRBJ1-1, with D possibly matching TRBD1 (5 bases). This CDR3 has 14 residues. V lost 4 bases and J 4 bases, leaving 13 bases between the germline ends. Germline lookup yields CDR1 MNHEY and CDR2 SMNVEV (reference sequence).

The J gene is TRBJ2-1, the V gene TRBV11-2, with TRBD2 matching over 16 bases. Germline loops: CDR1 SGHAT, CDR2 FQNNGV. With 4 bases clipped from V and 4 bases from J, the junction kept 10 bases outside the gene matches. The CDR3 spans 19 residues. CDR3 nucleotides: TGTGCCAGCAGCTCCCCCTTCTTGGGACTAGCGGGGGGGTACAATGAGCAGTTCTTC. It specifies CASSSPFLGLAGGYNEQFF.

This clone was recorded a few times. The chain recombines TRBV6-2 or TRBV6-3 with TRBJ2-7; 8 positions match TRBD1. Germline CDR1 reads MNHEY; CDR2 reads SVGEGT. V dropped 5 bases and J dropped 4; count of bases not matched to a gene: 7. CDR3 length: 14 residues. The CDR3 nucleotides are TGTGCCAGCAGTACCCGACAGGGGCGGTACGAGCAGTACTTC. Its translation is CASSTRQGRYEQYF.

The V and J genes are TRBV28 and TRBJ2-1; perhaps TRBD1 as D (5 bases). V was shortened by 5 bases and J by 2 bases, with 16 bases between the two germline ends. Germline V CDR1 and CDR2: MDHEN, SYDVKM. This CDR3 spans 16 amino acids. For the CDR3, the DNA is TGTGCCAGCAGTACTTCAGGGCTTGACGCCTACAATGAGCAGTTCTTC. Protein sequence: CASSTSGLDAYNEQFF.

The chain joins TRBV3-1 (or the pseudogene TRBV3-2) to TRBJ1-2; D ambiguous. The CDR3 runs to 15 residues. V lost 5 bases and J 3 bases, leaving 16 bases between the germline ends. CDR1 is LGHDT, CDR2 YNNKEL, per germline (reference sequence). The CDR3 loop is CASSYYAGKDYGYTF. The CDR3 DNA is TGTGCCAGCAGCTATTACGCGGGGAAGGACTATGGCTACACCTTC.

The chain is built from TRBV10-2 and TRBJ2-5; D remains unclear. Germline assignment: CDR1 WSHSY and CDR2 SAAADI. This CDR3 contains 17 residues. Trimming left V 4 bases short and J 2 bases short, with 20 bases between. The CDR3 coding sequence is TGCGCCAGCAGTGTAACGTCCCTCGGCAAGGGACAAGAGACCCAGTACTTC. Its translation: CASSVTSLGKGQETQYF.

The rearrangement links TRBV14 to TRBJ2-5; 7 positions agree with TRBD2. The J segment lost 5 bases and the V segment lost 4 bases, leaving 4 bases of the junction unmatched. This CDR3 spans 13 amino acids. The germline V gene encodes CDR1 SGHDN and CDR2 FVKESK. CDR3 coding DNA: TGTGCCAGCAGCCCGGGGACTACGGAGACCCAGTACTTC. Translated, it gives CASSPGTTETQYF.